Sequencing of this T cell receptor beta chain was carried out in a study of blood T cell repertoires in COVID-19. Clones were sequenced by immunoSEQ multiplex PCR, and TCRdb holds only the in-frame ones, with some missing. Of just over 90,000 clones listed, roughly 90% were seen once; the top ten hold roughly 1.5%. The CDR3 is 15 amino acids. V was shortened by 5 bases and J by 8 bases, with 18 bases between the two germline ends. The germline V gene encodes CDR1 SEHNR and CDR2 FQNEAQ (reference sequence). Sequencing was done on a sample of peripheral blood. The V gene is TRBV7-9, the J gene TRBJ1-4; D may be TRBD1 (5 bases). This clonotype was sampled from a human donor with active COVID-19. The donor label of this sample is uncertain. This chain's CDR3 is CASSTRGSLEEKLFF. For the CDR3, the DNA is TGTGCCAGCAGCACGCGGGGCTCCCTCGAGGAAAAACTGTTTTTT.